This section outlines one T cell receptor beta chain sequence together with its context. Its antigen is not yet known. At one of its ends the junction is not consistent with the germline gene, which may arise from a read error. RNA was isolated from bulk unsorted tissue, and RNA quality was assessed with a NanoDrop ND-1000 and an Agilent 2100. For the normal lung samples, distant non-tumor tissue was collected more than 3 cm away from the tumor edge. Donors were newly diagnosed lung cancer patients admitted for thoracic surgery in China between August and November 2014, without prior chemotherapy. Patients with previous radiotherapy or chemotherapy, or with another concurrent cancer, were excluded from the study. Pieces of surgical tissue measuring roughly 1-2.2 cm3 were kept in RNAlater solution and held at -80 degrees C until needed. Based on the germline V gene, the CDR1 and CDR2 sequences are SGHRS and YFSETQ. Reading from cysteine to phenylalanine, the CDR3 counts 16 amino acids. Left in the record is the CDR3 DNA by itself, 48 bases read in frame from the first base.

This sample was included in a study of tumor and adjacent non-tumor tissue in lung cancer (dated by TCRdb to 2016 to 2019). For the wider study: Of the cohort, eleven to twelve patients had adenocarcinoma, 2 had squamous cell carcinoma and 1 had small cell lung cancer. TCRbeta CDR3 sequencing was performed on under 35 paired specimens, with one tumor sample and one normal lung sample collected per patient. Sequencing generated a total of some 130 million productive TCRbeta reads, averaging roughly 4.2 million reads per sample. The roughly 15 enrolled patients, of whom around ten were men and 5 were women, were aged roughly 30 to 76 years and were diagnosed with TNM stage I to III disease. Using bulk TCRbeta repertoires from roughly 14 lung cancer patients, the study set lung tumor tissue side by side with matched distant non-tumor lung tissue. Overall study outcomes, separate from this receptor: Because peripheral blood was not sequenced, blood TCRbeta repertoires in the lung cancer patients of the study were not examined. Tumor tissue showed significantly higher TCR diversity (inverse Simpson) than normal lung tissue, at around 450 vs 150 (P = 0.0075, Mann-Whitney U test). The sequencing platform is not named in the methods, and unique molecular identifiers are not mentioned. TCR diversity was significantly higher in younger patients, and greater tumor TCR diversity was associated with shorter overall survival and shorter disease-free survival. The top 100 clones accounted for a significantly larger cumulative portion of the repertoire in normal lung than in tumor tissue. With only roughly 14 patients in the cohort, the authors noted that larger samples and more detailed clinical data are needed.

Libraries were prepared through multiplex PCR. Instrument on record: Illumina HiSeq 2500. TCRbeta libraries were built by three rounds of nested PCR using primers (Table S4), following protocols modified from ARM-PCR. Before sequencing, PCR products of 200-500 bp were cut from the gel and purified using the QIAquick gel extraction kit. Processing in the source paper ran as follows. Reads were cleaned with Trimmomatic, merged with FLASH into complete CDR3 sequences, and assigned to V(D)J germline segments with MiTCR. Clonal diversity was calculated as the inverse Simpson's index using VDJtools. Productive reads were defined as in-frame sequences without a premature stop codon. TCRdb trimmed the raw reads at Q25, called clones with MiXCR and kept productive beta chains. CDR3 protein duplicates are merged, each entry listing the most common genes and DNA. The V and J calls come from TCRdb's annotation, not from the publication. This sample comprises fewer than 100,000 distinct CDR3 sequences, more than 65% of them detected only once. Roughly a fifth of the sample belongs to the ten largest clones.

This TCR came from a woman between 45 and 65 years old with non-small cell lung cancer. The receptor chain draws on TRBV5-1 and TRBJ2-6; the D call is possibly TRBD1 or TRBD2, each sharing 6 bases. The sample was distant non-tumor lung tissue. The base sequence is TGCGCCGGCAGGCGGGACACCGGCTCTGGGGCCAACGTCCTGACTTTC. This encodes CAGRRDTGSGANVLTF.